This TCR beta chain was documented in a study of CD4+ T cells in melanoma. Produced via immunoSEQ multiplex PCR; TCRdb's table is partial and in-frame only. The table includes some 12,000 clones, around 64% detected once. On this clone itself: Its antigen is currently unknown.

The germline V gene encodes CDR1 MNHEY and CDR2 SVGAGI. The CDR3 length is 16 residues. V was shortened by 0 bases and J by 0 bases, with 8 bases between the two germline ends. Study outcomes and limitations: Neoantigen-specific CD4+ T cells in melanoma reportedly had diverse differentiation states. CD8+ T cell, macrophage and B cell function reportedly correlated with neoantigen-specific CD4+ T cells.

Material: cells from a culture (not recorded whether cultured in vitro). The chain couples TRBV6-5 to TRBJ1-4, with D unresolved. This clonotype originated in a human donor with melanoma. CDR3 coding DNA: TGTGCCAGCAGTTACTCGTCCGTACCAACTAATGAAAAACTGTTTTTT. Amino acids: CASSYSSVPTNEKLFF.